A single sample is the source of the 12 T cell receptor beta chains below, sequenced in a study of T cells in Graves' hyperthyroidism and ophthalmopathy. Template material for amplifying TCR beta CDR3 regions consisted of RNA transcripts. The primer set for the first-round RT-PCR of the TCR CDR3 was HTBI. TCRdb independently ran MiXCR on the multiplex PCR reads; one entry per CDR3 protein. The sample shows 300,000 to 450,000 distinct CDR3 sequences, around 16% of them seen only once. Sequenced material: blood. The receptors were gathered from a woman aged 18-29 years with Graves' hyperthyroidism that later progressed to Graves' ophthalmopathy.

The chain uses TRBV11-2 and TRBJ2-7; D might be TRBD1 (8 bases). The germline gives CDR1 SGHAT, CDR2 FQNNGV. Trimming removed 6 bases from V and 1 base from J, with 13 bases in between. The CDR3 extends over 14 amino acids. The CDR3: CASSDRGGSYEQYF. CDR3 nucleotide sequence: TGTGCCAGCAGTGACAGGGGAGGGTCCTACGAGCAGTACTTC.

The chain is built from TRBV18 and TRBJ1-1, with 9 bases identical to TRBD1. This CDR3 region has 14 residues. The germline CDR1 and CDR2 sequences are KGHSH and LQKENI. V shed 3 bases, J shed 7 bases, and the junction held 6 bases outside the gene matches. The CDR3 sequence is CASSPRTGVREAFF. CDR3 DNA: TGTGCCAGCTCACCGCGGACAGGGGTTCGTGAAGCTTTCTTT. The entire variable domain, with the rest obtained from reference TRBV18 and TRBJ1-1, is as follows: NAGVMQNPRHLVRRRGQEARLRCSPMKGHSHVYWYRQLPEEGLKFMVYLQKENIIDESGMPKERFSAEFPKEGPSILRIQQVVRGDSAAYFCASSPRTGVREAFFGQGTRLTVV.

This clonotype appeared a few times. V gene TRBV20-1 combines with J gene TRBJ2-1, with 9 nucleotides matching TRBD2. This CDR3 is built from 19 residues. Unmatched junction bases numbered 18, after V lost 6 bases and J lost 0 bases. Germline CDR1 and CDR2: DFQATT and SNEGSKA (reference sequence). The CDR3 region is CSAVKGLASLNSSYNEQFF. CDR3 in DNA: TGCAGTGCCGTGAAGGGACTAGCTTCCCTTAATAGCTCCTACAATGAGCAGTTCTTC.

There are many counts of this clonotype. The CDR3 region is CASSLVGGPPQHF. The CDR3 DNA is TGTGCCAGCAGTTTGGTAGGGGGCCCGCCCCAGCATTTT. V is TRBV27 and J is TRBJ1-5; 7 positions match TRBD1. This CDR3 spans 13 amino acids. V lost 3 bases and J lost 9; bases outside the gene matches: 5. Germline CDR1 reads MNHEY; CDR2 reads SMNVEV (reference sequence).

The genes are TRBV12-3 or TRBV12-4 and TRBJ2-1; the match to TRBD2 covers 8 bases. This CDR3 has 13 residues. V lost 8 bases, J lost 9 bases, and 9 bases stayed unmatched. CDR3 nucleotide sequence: TGTGCCAGCTCCAGCGGGAGTTTAGGTGAGCAGTTCTTC. Protein product: CASSSGSLGEQFF.

This clonotype was seen many times. The chain uses TRBV5-1 and TRBJ1-3; D gene uncertain. The germline V gene has CDR1 SGHRS and CDR2 YFSETQ. CDR3 length: 15 amino acids. V was pared by 0 bases and J by 7 bases, with 14 bases between. This CDR3 reads CASSLGATTRNTIYF. CDR3 DNA sequence: TGCGCCAGCAGCTTGGGAGCAACCACGAGGAACACCATATATTTT.

The V call is TRBV19, the J call TRBJ2-6; D is unresolved. The germline V and J ends were trimmed by 5 bases and 3 bases, with 14 bases remaining between them. Germline V gene data show CDR1 as LNHDA and CDR2 as SQIVND (reference sequence). This CDR3 has 16 residues. The CDR3 sequence: CASSRYWAGGANVLTF. The CDR3 DNA reads TGTGCCAGTAGTCGTTATTGGGCTGGTGGGGCCAACGTCCTGACTTTC.

This clonotype was found many times. The rearrangement joins TRBV28 to TRBJ1-1, with D possibly being TRBD1 (5 bases). The germline V gene has CDR1 MDHEN and CDR2 SYDVKM. The CDR3 is made up of 13 amino acids. V lost 2 bases and J 6 bases, leaving 10 bases between the germline ends. CDR3: CASSLGRAPEAFF. The CDR3 DNA is TGTGCCAGCAGTTTAGGCAGGGCGCCTGAAGCTTTCTTT.

The CDR3 sequence is CASSGTSGRSNNEQFF. The CDR3 coding sequence is TGTGCCAGTAGTGGAACTAGCGGGAGGTCTAACAATGAGCAGTTCTTC. V and J are TRBV19 and TRBJ2-1; 12 nucleotides line up with TRBD2. The CDR3 is made up of 16 amino acids. J gave up 5 bases and V 5 bases, and 7 bases lay outside the gene matches. Germline CDR1 reads LNHDA; CDR2 reads SQIVND (reference sequence).

The rearrangement joins TRBV27 to TRBJ1-5; no definite D call. The CDR3 has 13 residues. Per the germline V gene, CDR1 is MNHEY and CDR2 is SMNVEV (reference sequence). V was trimmed by 5 bases and J by 5 bases, leaving 10 bases between them. CDR3 residues: CASSPNSHQPQHF. CDR3 sequence (DNA): TGTGCCAGCAGTCCGAATTCCCATCAGCCCCAGCATTTT.

In its sample, this clonotype was seen many times. J is TRBJ2-3 and V is TRBV7-3; 8 bases fit TRBD2. The CDR3 covers 19 residues. Germline values: CDR1 SGHTA, CDR2 FQGTGA. Trimming cost V 2 bases and J 0 bases; bases outside gene matches: 13. CDR3 sequence reads: CASSLWRGSGSSSTDTQYF. Here the CDR3 DNA reads TGTGCCAGCAGCTTATGGCGGGGGAGCGGGAGTTCTAGCACAGATACGCAGTATTTT.

This clonotype was seen a handful of times. This chain connects TRBV3-1 to TRBJ2-7; D possibly corresponds to TRBD1 (6 bases). The length of the CDR3 is 15 residues. CDR1 is LGHDT and CDR2 is YNNKEL in the germline V gene (reference sequence). Between the trimmed V and J ends, which lost 2 bases and 1 base, there was a span of 12 bases. CDR3 in amino acids: CASSQIQGASYEQYF. The DNA of the CDR3 is TGTGCCAGCAGCCAAATACAGGGTGCGTCCTACGAGCAGTACTTC.